One TCR beta chain is described in this entry. The data were produced by immunoSEQ multiplex PCR, yet TCRdb's version contains in-frame clones alone and is incomplete. The top ten clones hold roughly 10% of a sample with around 140,000 clones, around 83% of them seen once. The sample originates from a study of blood T cell repertoires in COVID-19. The receptor was isolated from a man aged 55 to 69 with active or convalescent COVID-19. The sequencing input was peripheral blood.

The CDR3 sequence: CASRADRATNQPQHF. CDR3 bases: TGTGCCAGTAGGGCGGACAGGGCTACCAATCAGCCCCAGCATTTT. This chain joins TRBV19 and TRBJ1-5, with 8 bases lining up with TRBD1. This CDR3 region has 15 residues. After removal of 6 bases from V and 3 bases from J, the junction contained 7 bases not matched to a gene. CDR1 and CDR2 (germline): LNHDA, SQIVND (reference sequence).